This T cell receptor beta chain came from a study of vaccination and CD4 T cells after COVID-19 (dated by TCRdb to between 2021 and 2023). The study in broad terms: Six males and four females were included in the convalescent cohort, with two Hispanic individuals, seven Caucasians, two Asians and one multiracial person represented. Participants received two doses of either the Pfizer-BioNTech BNT162b2 vaccine (n=8) or the Moderna mRNA-1273 vaccine (n=2). Post-COVID blood samples from convalescent patients were collected a median of about 110 days after diagnosis, with a range of roughly 30 to 170 days. Post-vaccine blood samples were taken a median of around 77 days after the second vaccine dose, with a range of 14 to 241 days. Overlapping spike peptide pools from SARS-CoV-2 and from the common cold coronaviruses HCoV-NL63, HCoV-OC43 and HCoV-229E were used as culture stimuli. In control cultures, a CEFX viral epitope pool was used as positive control, an HIV-1 Nef peptide pool was used as negative control, or no peptide was added. In ten to eleven COVID-19 convalescent patients and a few infection-naive healthy vaccine recipients, the spike-specific CD4+ TCR repertoire before mRNA vaccination was compared with the repertoire after mRNA vaccination. An earlier paper using these donors assessed, at the TCR clonotype level, memory CD4+ T cell crossreactivity between SARS-CoV-2 and common cold coronavirus spike proteins.

Sample treatment or condition, as interpreted from the label and publication: approximately nine-day PBMC culture with coronavirus spike peptide pools or control peptides (ViraFEST assay). CD4+ T cells from unexposed donors were collected before the COVID-19 pandemic (2011-2018). The ViraFEST assay, used in the study, expanded antigen-specific T cells with peptide pools and then identified the expanded clonotypes through TCR sequencing. PBMCs were cultured at roughly 1.8 million per well in IMDM supplemented with 5% human AB serum and about 10 IU/ml IL-2, with 9.5 to 10 ug/ml peptide pools added. On days 3 and 7, half of the culture medium was replaced with fresh IL-2-containing medium. Once the cells had been in culture for ten to eleven days, the EasySep CD4+ T cell isolation kit was used to isolate CD4+ T cells by negative selection. As cell number allowed, CD4+ T cells from unexposed donors were tested for reactivity to SARS-CoV-2 S and N and to four common cold coronavirus spike pools. Ficoll-Paque Plus gradient centrifugation was used to isolate PBMCs from whole blood, and the isolated PBMCs were then either used fresh or cryopreserved at -140C. In general, triplicate wells were set up for every culture condition. The leukapheresis product used for the unexposed donors was purchased from a commercial source.

The library relied on PCR. DNA from cultured CD4+ T cells underwent TCR sequencing with the Oncomine TCR Beta short-read assay at the Johns Hopkins FTIC core. The QIAamp micro DNA kit was used to extract genomic DNA from the cultured CD4+ T cells. Oncomine TCR Beta libraries from cultured CD4+ T cells were pooled with unique dual indexes and sequenced on an Illumina iSeq 100. The paper's processing steps were these. Non-productive sequences were filtered out, and CDR3s that did not start with C, did not end with F or W, or were shorter than 7 amino acids were discarded. Antigen-specific clonotypes were identified with the MANAFEST web application by comparing peptide-stimulated wells with reference and other culture wells. For a clone to be called positive, the clone needed an FDR below 0.05, an odds ratio above 5, and a productive frequency above 0.1% in at least two of three replicate wells. Cross-reactive clonotypes were defined as significantly expanded in both SARS-CoV-2 spike wells and at least one common cold coronavirus spike condition. Using R version 3.6.1, CDR3 homology was evaluated through Levenshtein distances (stringdist) along with unrooted phylogenetic trees (ape). Starting from the raw public reads, TCRdb applied fastp trimming at Q25, assembled clones with MiXCR and retained in-frame beta chains. Rows are unified per CDR3 protein, each entry keeping the most common DNA and genes. The V and J calls and clone size come from TCRdb's table, not from the authors' own analysis. A total of over 9,500 distinct CDR3 sequences appear in this sample, 28% of them only once. The leading ten clones occupy around 21% of the sample.

What the authors observed across the whole study: The median count of SARS-CoV-2-reactive clonotypes went up from roughly 21 after infection to a few dozen after vaccination, although the change was not significant. Nearly all vaccine-specific clones in convalescent patients (304 of 307) were mono-reactive for SARS-CoV-2 spike rather than cross-reactive with common cold coronaviruses. Among convalescent patients, a median about 87% of the SARS-CoV-2-reactive clones seen after vaccination appeared only after vaccination, which suggests priming specific to the vaccine. The study included relatively few convalescent patients and did not analyze early timepoints after natural infection.

Including the terminal cysteine and phenylalanine, the CDR3 comprises 14 residues. Only the CDR3 region is kept as DNA, spanning 42 bases read in frame from base 1. V loses 0 bases of germline sequence and J loses 2 bases, and the interval between the two ends is 5 bases. Taken from the germline V gene (reference sequence), the CDR1 and CDR2 loops are SEHNR and FQNEAQ. Turning to this clonotype: Its antigen remains unidentified. Base qualities were left out, and no much larger clone turns up one base away.

Sequencing was performed on CD4+ T cells from blood, cultured in vitro. The chain employs TRBV7-9 and TRBJ1-5, with TRBD1 tentatively as D gene (5 bases match). The sequence came from a human donor in good health. The DNA sequence is as follows: TGTGCCAGCAGCTTAGCAGGGGGCAATCAGCCCCAGCATTTT. It specifies CASSLAGGNQPQHF.